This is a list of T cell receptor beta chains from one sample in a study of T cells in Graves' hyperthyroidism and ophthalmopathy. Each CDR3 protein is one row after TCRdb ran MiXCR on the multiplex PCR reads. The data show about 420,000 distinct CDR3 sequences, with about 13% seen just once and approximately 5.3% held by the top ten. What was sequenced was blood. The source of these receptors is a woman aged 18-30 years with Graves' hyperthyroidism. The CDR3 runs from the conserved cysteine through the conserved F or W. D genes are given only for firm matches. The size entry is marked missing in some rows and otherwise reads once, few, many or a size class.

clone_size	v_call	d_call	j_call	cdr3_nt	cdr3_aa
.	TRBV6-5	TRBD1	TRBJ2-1	TGTGCCAGCAGTTACCCGGACAGGCCTACACTAGGTGAGCAGTTCTTC	CASSYPDRPTLGEQFF
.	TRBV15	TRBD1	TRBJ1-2	TGTGCCACCAGAACACAGGGGGCGAAGAATGGCTACACCTTC	CATRTQGAKNGYTF
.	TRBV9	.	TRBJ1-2	TGTGCCAGCAGCGTAGGAGGCAGTGGCTACACCTTC	CASSVGGSGYTF
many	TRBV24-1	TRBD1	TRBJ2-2	TGTGCCACCAGTGAGGCCGGGACAGCGAACACCGGGGAGCTGTTTTTT	CATSEAGTANTGELFF
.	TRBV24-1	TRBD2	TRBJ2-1	TGTGCCACCCGGGGGCGGGAGGGGGGCAATGAGCAGTTCTTC	CATRGREGGNEQFF
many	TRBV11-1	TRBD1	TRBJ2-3	TGTGCCAGCAGCTTCCCCGACAGGGGAAGCACAGATACGCAGTATTTT	CASSFPDRGSTDTQYF
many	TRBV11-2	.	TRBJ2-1	TGTGCCAGCAGCTTATCGGGATTCAATGAGCAGTTCTTC	CASSLSGFNEQFF
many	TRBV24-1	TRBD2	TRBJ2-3	TGTGCCACCTCGGGACTAGCCCGCACAGATACGCAGTATTTT	CATSGLARTDTQYF
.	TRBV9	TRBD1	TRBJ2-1	TGTGCCAGCAGCACGCTTACGGGACAGGGGTTCCATGAGCAGTTCTTC	CASSTLTGQGFHEQFF
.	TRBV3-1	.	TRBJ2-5	TGTGCCAGCATCGACAGCCAAGAGACCCAGTACTTC	CASIDSQETQYF
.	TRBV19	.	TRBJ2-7	TGTGCCAGTAGTATGGGACCGAAGCGCTACGAGCAGTACTTC	CASSMGPKRYEQYF
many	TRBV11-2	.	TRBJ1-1	TGTGCCAGCAGCAGGGAATGGAACACTGAAGCTTTCTTT	CASSREWNTEAFF
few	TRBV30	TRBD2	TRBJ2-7	TGTGCCTGGTTGGGGACTAGCGGGGGACCCTACGAGCAGTACTTC	CAWLGTSGGPYEQYF
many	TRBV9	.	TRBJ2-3	TGTGCCAGCAGCGGCCGACTAGTTGAAGCGAGCACAGATACGCAGTATTTT	CASSGRLVEASTDTQYF
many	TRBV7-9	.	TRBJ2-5	TGTGCCAGCAGCTTGAACGGGTTAGAGGAGACCCAGTACTTC	CASSLNGLEETQYF
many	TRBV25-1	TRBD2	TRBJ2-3	TGTGCCAGCAGTGATCTCGAGACTAGCGGGACGGGAGATACGCAGTATTTT	CASSDLETSGTGDTQYF
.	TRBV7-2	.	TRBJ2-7	TGTGCCAGCAGCCCCCAAAGGGGGACCTCCTACGAGCAGTACTTC	CASSPQRGTSYEQYF
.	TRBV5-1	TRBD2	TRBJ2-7	TGCGCCAGCAGCTCGGGGACTAGCGGTGCCTACGAGCAGTACTTC	CASSSGTSGAYEQYF
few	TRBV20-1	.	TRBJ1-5	TGCAGTGCCTTAGGGCAGATTAGCAATCAGCCCCAGCATTTT	CSALGQISNQPQHF
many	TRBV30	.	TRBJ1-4	TGTGCCTGCCAGACCGGGACCGCTAATGAAAAACTGTTTTTT	CACQTGTANEKLFF
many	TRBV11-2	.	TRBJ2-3	TGTGCCAGCAGCTTTCGGGGACCCCCCCCAGATACGCAGTATTTT	CASSFRGPPPDTQYF
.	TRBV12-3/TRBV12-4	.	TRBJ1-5	TGTGCCAGCAGTTTAAGGGGGGCGCAGGGTCAGCCCCAGCATTTT	CASSLRGAQGQPQHF
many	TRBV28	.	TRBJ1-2	TGTGCCAGCAGTTTCGGGCCGGGGAGACACGGCTACACCTTC	CASSFGPGRHGYTF
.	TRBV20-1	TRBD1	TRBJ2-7	TGCAGTGCTAGACGGGACAGGGGAAGCTACGAGCAGTACTTC	CSARRDRGSYEQYF
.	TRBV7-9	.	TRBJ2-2	TGTGCCAGCAGCTTAGAATTGGTGGGATACACCGGGGAGCTGTTTTTT	CASSLELVGYTGELFF
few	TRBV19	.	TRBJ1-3	TGTGCCAGTAGCGTGACGGATGGCTCTGGAAACACCATATATTTT	CASSVTDGSGNTIYF
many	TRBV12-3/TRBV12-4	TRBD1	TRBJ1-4	TGTGCCAGCAGTTTAATCTCGGGGACAGGGAATGAAAAACTGTTTTTT	CASSLISGTGNEKLFF
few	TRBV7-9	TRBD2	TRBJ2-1	TGTGCCAGCAGCATGGCGACTTGCGGGAGTTCCCTTGACTACAATGAGCAGTTCTTC	CASSMATCGSSLDYNEQFF
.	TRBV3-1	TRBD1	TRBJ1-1	TGTGCCAGCACCTCTTTCCGTACAGGGGGCGAGACTGAAGCTTTCTTT	CASTSFRTGGETEAFF
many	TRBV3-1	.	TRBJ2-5	TGTGCCAGCAGCCCCATACGACCCACAGAGACCCAGTACTTC	CASSPIRPTETQYF
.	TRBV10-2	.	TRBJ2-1	TGCGCCATTCGGGGGCGGGAAGGCAATGAGCAGTTCTTC	CAIRGREGNEQFF
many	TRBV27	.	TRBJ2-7	TGTGCCAGCAGTCGGGGGCGAGCATGGGAGCAGTACTTC	CASSRGRAWEQYF
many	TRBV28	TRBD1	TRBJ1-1	TGTGCCAGTTCTGGCAAACAGGGGATGAACACTGAAGCTTTCTTT	CASSGKQGMNTEAFF
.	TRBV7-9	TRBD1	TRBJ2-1	TGTGCCAGCAGCCTCCCTAGGGGGCGAAGCTCCTACAATGAGCAGTTCTTC	CASSLPRGRSSYNEQFF
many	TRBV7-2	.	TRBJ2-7	TGTGCCAGCAGCTATACCGCGGGCGAGCAGTACTTC	CASSYTAGEQYF
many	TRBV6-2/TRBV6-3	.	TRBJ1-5	TGTGCCAGCAGCCCCCTTTTCCTGTCAGGGTTTCATCAGCCCCAGCATTTT	CASSPLFLSGFHQPQHF
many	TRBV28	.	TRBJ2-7	TGTGCCAGCAGGACAACCGGGACCGCCGGAGGTGGTTCCTACGAGCAGTACTTC	CASRTTGTAGGGSYEQYF
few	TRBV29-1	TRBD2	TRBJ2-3	TGCAGCGTTGAAGGGGATAGCGGGAGGGAGGCAGATACGCAGTATTTT	CSVEGDSGREADTQYF
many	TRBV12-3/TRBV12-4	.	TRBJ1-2	TGTGCCAGCACCCCCGGCGAGGTTGGCTACACCTTC	CASTPGEVGYTF
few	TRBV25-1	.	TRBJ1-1	TGTGCCAGCAGTGAGGAAGGAGTGAACACTGAAGCTTTCTTT	CASSEEGVNTEAFF
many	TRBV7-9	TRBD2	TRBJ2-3	TGTGCCAGCAGCTTAGCCCAGGTCTCGGGGCGGGAGGCAGATACGCAGTATTTT	CASSLAQVSGREADTQYF
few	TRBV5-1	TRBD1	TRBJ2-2	TGCGCCAGCAGCTTGGCCGGGACAGTTAACACCGGGGAGCTGTTTTTT	CASSLAGTVNTGELFF
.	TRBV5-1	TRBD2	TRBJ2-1	TGCGCCAGCAGCTTAGAGACTAGCCTATACAATGAGCAGTTCTTC	CASSLETSLYNEQFF
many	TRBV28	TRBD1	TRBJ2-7	TGTGCCAGTTGTGACAGGGGGCTCGAGCAGTACTTC	CASCDRGLEQYF
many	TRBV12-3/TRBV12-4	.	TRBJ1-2	TGTGCCAGCAGCATCCCCATGCCCGGGGCAGGCGATGGCTACACCTTC	CASSIPMPGAGDGYTF
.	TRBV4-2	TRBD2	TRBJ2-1	TGTGCCAGCAGCCAAGGAGTAGAGAGTAGCGGGATATGGCAGTTCTTC	CASSQGVESSGIWQFF
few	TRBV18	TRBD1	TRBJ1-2	TGTGCCAGCTCACAGCTCGGGACAGGGGGCTTGGACTATGGCTACACCTTC	CASSQLGTGGLDYGYTF
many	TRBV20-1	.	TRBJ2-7	TGCAGTGCCAAGACCTCTGTAAGCTCCTACGAGCAGTACTTC	CSAKTSVSSYEQYF
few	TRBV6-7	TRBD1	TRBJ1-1	TGTGCCAGCAGTTACTCAGGACAGGGGGGGACTGAAGCTTTCTTT	CASSYSGQGGTEAFF
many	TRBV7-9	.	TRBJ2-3	TGTGCCAGCAGCTTCGGGGGGCCGCCCACAGATACGCAGTATTTT	CASSFGGPPTDTQYF
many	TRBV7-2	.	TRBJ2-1	TGTGCCAGCAGCGCAACGGGACAGGCGGGGGGTGAGCAGTTCTTC	CASSATGQAGGEQFF
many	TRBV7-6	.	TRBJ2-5	TGTGCCAGCAGCCCAGCAGGTGGGGGCCAAGAGACCCAGTACTTC	CASSPAGGGQETQYF
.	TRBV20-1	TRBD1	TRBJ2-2	TGCAGTGCTCAGGGGGAAGCCACCGGGGAGCTGTTTTTT	CSAQGEATGELFF
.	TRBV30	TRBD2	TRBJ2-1	TGTGCCTTGCTGGGGGCGGGAGGGCCGGATGAGCAGTTCTTC	CALLGAGGPDEQFF